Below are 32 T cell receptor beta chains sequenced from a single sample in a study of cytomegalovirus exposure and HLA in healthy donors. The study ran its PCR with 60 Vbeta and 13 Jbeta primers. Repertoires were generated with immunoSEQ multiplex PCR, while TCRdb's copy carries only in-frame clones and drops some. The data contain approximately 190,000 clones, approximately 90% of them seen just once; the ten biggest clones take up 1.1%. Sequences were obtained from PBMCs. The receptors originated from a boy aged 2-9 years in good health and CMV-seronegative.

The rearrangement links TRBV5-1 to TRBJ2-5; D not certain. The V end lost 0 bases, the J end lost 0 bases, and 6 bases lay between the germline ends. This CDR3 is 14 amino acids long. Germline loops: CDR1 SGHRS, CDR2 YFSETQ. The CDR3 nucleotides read TGCGCCAGCAGCTTGGTCGCGGACCAAGAGACCCAGTACTTC. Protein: CASSLVADQETQYF.

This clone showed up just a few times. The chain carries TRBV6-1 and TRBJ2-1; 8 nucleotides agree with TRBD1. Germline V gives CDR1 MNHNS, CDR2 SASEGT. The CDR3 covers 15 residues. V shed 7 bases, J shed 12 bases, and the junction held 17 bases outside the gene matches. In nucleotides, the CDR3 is TGTGCCAGCATTCGAGACAGGGGTACTACCAGTATGCAGTTCTTC. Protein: CASIRDRGTTSMQFF.

The CDR3 bases are TGTGCCAGCAGCGTAGACGGCCGTTCGGGGGGGGACCAAGAGACCCAGTACTTC. Protein product: CASSVDGRSGGDQETQYF. V usage is TRBV9 and J usage is TRBJ2-5; 8 positions match TRBD2. The junction had 10 bases not matched to a gene; V was cut back by 0 bases and J by 0 bases. The germline V gene has CDR1 SGDLS and CDR2 YYNGEE. The CDR3 length is 18 residues.

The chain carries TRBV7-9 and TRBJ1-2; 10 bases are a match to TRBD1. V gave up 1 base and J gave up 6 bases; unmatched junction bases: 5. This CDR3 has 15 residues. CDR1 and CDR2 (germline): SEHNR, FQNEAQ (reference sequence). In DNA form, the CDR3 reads TGTGCCAGCAGCTTAGGGGGGACAGGGGAGGATGGCTACACCTTC. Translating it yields CASSLGGTGEDGYTF. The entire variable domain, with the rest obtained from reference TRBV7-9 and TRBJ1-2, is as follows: DTGVSQNPRHKITKRGQNVTFRCDPISEHNRLYWYRQTLGQGPEFLTYFQNEAQLEKSRLLSDRFSAERPKGSFSTLEIQRTEQGDSAMYLCASSLGGTGEDGYTFGSGTRLTVV.

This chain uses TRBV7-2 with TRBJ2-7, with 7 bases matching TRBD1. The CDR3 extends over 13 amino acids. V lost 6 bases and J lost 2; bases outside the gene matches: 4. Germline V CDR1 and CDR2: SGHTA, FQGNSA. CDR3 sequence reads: CASRQTGTYEQYF. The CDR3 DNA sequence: TGTGCCAGCAGACAGACAGGGACCTACGAGCAGTACTTC.

The CDR3 DNA is TGCGCCAGCAGCCAAGAGCCTCCGGGGACTAGTCCCTCCTACAATGAGCAGTTCTTC. This encodes CASSQEPPGTSPSYNEQFF. The chain joins TRBV4-1 to TRBJ2-1; 8 bases agree with TRBD2. In germline, CDR1 is MGHRA, CDR2 YSYEKL. The CDR3 runs 19 residues. The ends lost 0 bases at V and 0 bases at J; junction bases unmatched: 10.

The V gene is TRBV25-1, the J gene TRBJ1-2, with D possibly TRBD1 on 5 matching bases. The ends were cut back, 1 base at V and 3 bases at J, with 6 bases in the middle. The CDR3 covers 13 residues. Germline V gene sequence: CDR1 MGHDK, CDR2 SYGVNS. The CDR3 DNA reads TGTGCCAGCAGTGAATCGGGGGACTATGGCTACACCTTC. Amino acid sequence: CASSESGDYGYTF.

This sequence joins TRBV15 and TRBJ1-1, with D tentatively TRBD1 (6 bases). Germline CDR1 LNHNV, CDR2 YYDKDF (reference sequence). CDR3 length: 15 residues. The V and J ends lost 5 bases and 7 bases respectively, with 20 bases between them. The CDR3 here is CATSLGGRGAGEAFF. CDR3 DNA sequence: TGTGCCACCAGCCTGGGGGGGAGGGGGGCCGGTGAAGCTTTCTTT.

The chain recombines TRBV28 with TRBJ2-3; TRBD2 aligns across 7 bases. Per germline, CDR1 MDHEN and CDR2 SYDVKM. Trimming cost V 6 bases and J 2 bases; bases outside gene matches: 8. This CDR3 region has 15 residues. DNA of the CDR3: TGTGCCAGCAGGGTTGGGACTACAGACACAGATACGCAGTATTTT. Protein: CASRVGTTDTDTQYF.

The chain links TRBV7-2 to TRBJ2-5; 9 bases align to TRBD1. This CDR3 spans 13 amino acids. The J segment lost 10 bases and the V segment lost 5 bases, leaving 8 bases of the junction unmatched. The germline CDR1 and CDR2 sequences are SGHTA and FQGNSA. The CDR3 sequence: CASSPLQGAGQYF. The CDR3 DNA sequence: TGTGCCAGCAGCCCCTTACAGGGGGCAGGCCAGTACTTC.

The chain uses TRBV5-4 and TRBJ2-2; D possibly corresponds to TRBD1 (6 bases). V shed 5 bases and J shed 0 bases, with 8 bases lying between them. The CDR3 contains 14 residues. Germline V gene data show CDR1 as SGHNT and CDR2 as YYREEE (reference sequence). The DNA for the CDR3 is TGTGCCAGCAGAGGGGACACGAACACCGGGGAGCTGTTTTTT. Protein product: CASRGDTNTGELFF.

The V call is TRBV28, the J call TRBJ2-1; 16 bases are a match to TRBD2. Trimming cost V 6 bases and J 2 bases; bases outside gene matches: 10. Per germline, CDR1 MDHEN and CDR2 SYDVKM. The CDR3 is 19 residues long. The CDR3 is CASSSFTGTSGRAYNEQFF. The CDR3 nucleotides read TGTGCCAGCAGCTCCTTCACCGGGACTAGCGGGAGGGCCTACAATGAGCAGTTCTTC.

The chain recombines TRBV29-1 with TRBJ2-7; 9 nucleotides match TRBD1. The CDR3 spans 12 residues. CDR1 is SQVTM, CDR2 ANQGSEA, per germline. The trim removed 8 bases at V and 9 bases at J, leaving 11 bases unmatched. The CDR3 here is CSIGQGRLGQYF. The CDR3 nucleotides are TGCAGCATAGGACAGGGGAGGTTGGGGCAGTACTTC.

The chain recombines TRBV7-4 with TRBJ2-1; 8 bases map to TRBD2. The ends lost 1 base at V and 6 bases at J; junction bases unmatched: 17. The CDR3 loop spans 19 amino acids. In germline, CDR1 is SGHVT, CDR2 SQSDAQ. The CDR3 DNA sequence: TGTGCCAGCAGCTTAGATAATCGAGGAAGCGGGAGTAAGGGCAATGAGCAGTTCTTC. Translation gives CASSLDNRGSGSKGNEQFF.

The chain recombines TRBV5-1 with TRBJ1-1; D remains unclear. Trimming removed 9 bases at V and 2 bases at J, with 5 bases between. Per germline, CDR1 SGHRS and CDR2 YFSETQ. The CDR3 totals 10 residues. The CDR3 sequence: CATTNTEAFF. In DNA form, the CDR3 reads TGCGCCACCACAAACACTGAAGCTTTCTTT.

The CDR3 reads CASSISLSVEDPVDSLDSYGYTF. The CDR3 bases are TGTGCCAGTAGTATATCCCTTTCGGTCGAGGATCCAGTCGACTCGTTAGATTCCTATGGCTACACCTTC. This chain links TRBV19 with TRBJ1-2, with unresolved D. This CDR3 contains 23 residues. Per the germline V gene, CDR1 is LNHDA and CDR2 is SQIVND (reference sequence). The V gene lost 2 bases and the J gene lost 4 bases, with 38 bases spanning the gap.

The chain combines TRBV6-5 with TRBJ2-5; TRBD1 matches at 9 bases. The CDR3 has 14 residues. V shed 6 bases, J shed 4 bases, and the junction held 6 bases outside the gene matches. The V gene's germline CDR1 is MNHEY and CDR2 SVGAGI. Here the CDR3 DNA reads TGTGCCAGCAGGACCGGGACAGGGTCAGAGACCCAGTACTTC. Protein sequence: CASRTGTGSETQYF.

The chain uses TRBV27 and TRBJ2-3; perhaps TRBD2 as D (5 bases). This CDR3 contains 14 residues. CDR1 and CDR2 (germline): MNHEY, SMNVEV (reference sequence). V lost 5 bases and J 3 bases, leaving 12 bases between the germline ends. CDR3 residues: CASSQREGTDTQYF. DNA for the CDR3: TGTGCCAGCAGTCAACGGGAAGGAACAGATACGCAGTATTTT.

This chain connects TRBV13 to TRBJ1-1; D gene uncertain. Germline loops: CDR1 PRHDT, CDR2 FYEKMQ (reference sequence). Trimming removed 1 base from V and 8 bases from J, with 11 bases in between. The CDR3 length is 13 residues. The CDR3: CASSLVAGLEAFF. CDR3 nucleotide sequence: TGTGCCAGCAGCTTAGTCGCGGGCTTGGAAGCTTTCTTT.

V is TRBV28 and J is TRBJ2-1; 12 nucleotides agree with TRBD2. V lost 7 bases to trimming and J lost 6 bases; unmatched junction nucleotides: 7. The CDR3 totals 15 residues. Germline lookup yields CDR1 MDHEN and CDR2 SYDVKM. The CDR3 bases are TGTGCCAGCACCTCTCCTAGCGGGGGGGGCAATGAGCAGTTCTTC. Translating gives CASTSPSGGGNEQFF.

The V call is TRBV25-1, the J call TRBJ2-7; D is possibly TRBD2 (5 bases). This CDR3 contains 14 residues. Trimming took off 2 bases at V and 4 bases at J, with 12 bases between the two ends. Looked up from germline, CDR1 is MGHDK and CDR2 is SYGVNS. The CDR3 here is CASSEAGGGYEQYF. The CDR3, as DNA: TGTGCCAGCAGTGAAGCAGGCGGCGGGTACGAGCAGTACTTC.

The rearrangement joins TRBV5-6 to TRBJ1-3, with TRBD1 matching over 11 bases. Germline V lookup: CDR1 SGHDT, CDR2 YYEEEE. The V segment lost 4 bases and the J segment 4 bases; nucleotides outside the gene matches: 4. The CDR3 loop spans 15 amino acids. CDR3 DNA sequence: TGTGCCAGCAGCCGGGACAGGGGGTTCGGAAACACCATATATTTT. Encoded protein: CASSRDRGFGNTIYF.

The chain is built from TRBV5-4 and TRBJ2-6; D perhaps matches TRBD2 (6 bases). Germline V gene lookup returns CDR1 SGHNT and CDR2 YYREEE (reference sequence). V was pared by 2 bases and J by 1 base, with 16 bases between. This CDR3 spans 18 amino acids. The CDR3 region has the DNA TGTGCCAGCAGCTTCGGGAGACGCGGTACTTCTGGGGCCAACGTCCTGACTTTC. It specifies CASSFGRRGTSGANVLTF. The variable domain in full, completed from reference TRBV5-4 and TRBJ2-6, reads ETGVTQSPTHLIKTRGQQVTLRCSSQSGHNTVSWYQQALGQGPQFIFQYYREEENGRGNFPPRFSGLQFPNYSSELNVNALELDDSALYLCASSFGRRGTSGANVLTFGAGSRLTVL.

The CDR3 here is CASSGSGGGGYTF. CDR3 bases: TGTGCCAGCAGCGGGTCAGGGGGCGGTGGCTACACCTTC. The gene calls are TRBV5-4 and TRBJ1-2, with 8 bases identical to TRBD1. This CDR3 spans 13 amino acids. Germline CDR1 reads SGHNT; CDR2 reads YYREEE (reference sequence). V lost 4 bases to trimming and J lost 7 bases; unmatched junction nucleotides: 6. The complete variable domain, with remaining parts taken from reference TRBV5-4 and TRBJ1-2, reads ETGVTQSPTHLIKTRGQQVTLRCSSQSGHNTVSWYQQALGQGPQFIFQYYREEENGRGNFPPRFSGLQFPNYSSELNVNALELDDSALYLCASSGSGGGGYTFGSGTRLTVV.

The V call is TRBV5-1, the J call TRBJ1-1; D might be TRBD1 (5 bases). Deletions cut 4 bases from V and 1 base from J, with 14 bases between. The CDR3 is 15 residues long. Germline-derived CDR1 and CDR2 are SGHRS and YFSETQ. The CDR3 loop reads CASSIIGDGNTEAFF. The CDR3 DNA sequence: TGCGCCAGCAGCATCATAGGGGATGGGAACACTGAAGCTTTCTTT. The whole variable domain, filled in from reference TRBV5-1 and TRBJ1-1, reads KAGVTQTPRYLIKTRGQQVTLSCSPISGHRSVSWYQQTPGQGLQFLFEYFSETQRNKGNFPGRFSGRQFSNSRSEMNVSTLELGDSALYLCASSIIGDGNTEAFFGQGTRLTVV.

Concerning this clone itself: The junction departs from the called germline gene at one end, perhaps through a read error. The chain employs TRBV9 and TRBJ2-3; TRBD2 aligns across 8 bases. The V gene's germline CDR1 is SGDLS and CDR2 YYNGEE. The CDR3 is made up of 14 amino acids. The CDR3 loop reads CASQRGPSTDAQYF. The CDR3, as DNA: TGTGCCAGCCAGCGGGGGCCGAGCACAGATGCGCAGTATTTT.

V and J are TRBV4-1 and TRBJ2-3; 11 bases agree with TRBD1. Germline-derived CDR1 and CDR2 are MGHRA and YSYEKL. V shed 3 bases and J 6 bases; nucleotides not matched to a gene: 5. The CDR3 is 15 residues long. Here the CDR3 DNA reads TGCGCCAGCAGCCAGCCGGGACAGGGGGTGGATACGCAGTATTTT. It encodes CASSQPGQGVDTQYF.

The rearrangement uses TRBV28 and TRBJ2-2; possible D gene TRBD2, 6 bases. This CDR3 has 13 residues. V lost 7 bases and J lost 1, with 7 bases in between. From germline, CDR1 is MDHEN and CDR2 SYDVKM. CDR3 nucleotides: TGTGCCAGCATGGGGGGGAACACCGGGGAGCTGTTTTTT. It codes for CASMGGNTGELFF.

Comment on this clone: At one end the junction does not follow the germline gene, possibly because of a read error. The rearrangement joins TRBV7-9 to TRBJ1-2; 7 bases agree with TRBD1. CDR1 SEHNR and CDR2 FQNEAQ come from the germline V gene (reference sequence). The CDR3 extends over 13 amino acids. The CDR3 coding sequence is TGTTCCAGCAGCTCTCCGCAGGGGGGTGGCTACACCTTC. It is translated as CSSSSPQGGGYTF.

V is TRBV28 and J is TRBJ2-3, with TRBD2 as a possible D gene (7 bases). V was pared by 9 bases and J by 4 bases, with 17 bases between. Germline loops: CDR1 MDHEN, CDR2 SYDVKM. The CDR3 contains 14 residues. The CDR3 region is CASRGGALPDTQYF. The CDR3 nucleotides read TGTGCCAGTAGGGGGGGGGCCTTGCCAGATACGCAGTATTTT. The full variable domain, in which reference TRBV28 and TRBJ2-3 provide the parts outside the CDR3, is DVKVTQSSRYLVKRTGEKVFLECVQDMDHENMFWYRQDPGLGLRLIYFSYDVKMKEKGDIPEGYSVSREKKERFSLILESASTNQTSMYLCASRGGALPDTQYFGPGTRLTVL.

This CDR3 is CASSSRGSTDTQYF. CDR3 nucleotide sequence: TGTGCCAGCAGCTCGCGGGGTAGCACAGATACGCAGTATTTT. This chain connects TRBV5-4 to TRBJ2-3; D is perhaps TRBD2 (6 bases). The CDR3 consists of 14 residues. Germline-derived CDR1 and CDR2 are SGHNT and YYREEE (reference sequence). Trimming took 3 bases from V and 0 from J, leaving 8 bases between them.

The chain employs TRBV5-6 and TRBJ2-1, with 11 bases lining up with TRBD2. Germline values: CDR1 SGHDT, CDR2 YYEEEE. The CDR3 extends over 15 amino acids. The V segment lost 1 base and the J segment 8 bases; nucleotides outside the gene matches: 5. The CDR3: CASSLFSGGAYEQFF. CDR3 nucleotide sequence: TGTGCCAGCAGCTTGTTTAGCGGGGGGGCATATGAGCAGTTCTTC. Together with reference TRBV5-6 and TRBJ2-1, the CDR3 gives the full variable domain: DAGVTQSPTHLIKTRGQQVTLRCSPKSGHDTVSWYQQALGQGPQFIFQYYEEEERQRGNFPDRFSGHQFPNYSSELNVNALLLGDSALYLCASSLFSGGAYEQFFGPGTRLTVL.